This T cell receptor beta chain was observed in a study of blood T cells in healthy people across ages. Study observations and caveats: Observed TCR beta diversity per million T cells went down as age went up. This fall followed a roughly linear course with age. CMV infection status of these donors was not known.

Primers used in a second PCR of about 7 to 12 cycles were a sample-barcoded 5' primer and a J-beta primer mix. TCRdb passed the 5' RACE reads through MiXCR, listing each CDR3 protein once. Of roughly 930,000 distinct CDR3 sequences in the sample, about 44% were seen once. In regard to this clonotype: Its matching antigen is unknown.

The CDR3 has 15 residues. Looked up from germline, CDR1 is SNHLY and CDR2 is FYNNEI. The sequence came from a man younger than 40 in good health. The rearrangement links TRBV2 to TRBJ2-7, with TRBD1 matching over 8 bases. Judging by the DNA end, TRBJ2-5 fits better; the J call may be wrong. Source material: blood. In DNA, the CDR3 is TGTGCCAGCTACCTCGGGACAGGCCTCCCCGAGACCCAGTACTTC. Protein: CASYLGTGLPETQYF.